The 10 T cell receptor beta chains below all came from one sample that was sequenced in a study of T cell clonotyping in hematopoietic cell transplantation. The table came from immunoSEQ multiplex PCR; TCRdb's copy has only in-frame clones and leaves some out. The sample yields 4,000 to 6,000 clones, roughly 94% seen once. The starting material was PBMCs, obtained 180 days after allogeneic stem cell transplant. These receptors all come from a male patient between 60 and 69 years old who had an allogeneic stem cell transplant from a related donor, so the T cells may come from the graft donor. Some clones in this sample may be carry-over from other donors' samples.

This clone occurred once. This rearrangement joins TRBV19 to TRBJ1-2; D is possibly TRBD1 (5 bases). The CDR3 has 14 residues. Germline V lookup: CDR1 LNHDA, CDR2 SQIVND (reference sequence). V dropped 7 bases and J dropped 3 bases, with 15 bases sitting between them. This CDR3 reads CASTGTSRYYGYTF. The CDR3 DNA is TGTGCCAGTACTGGGACGAGTCGGTACTATGGCTACACCTTC.

The chain couples TRBV16 to TRBJ1-1; D remains ambiguous. The CDR3 covers 11 residues. CDR1 KGHSY and CDR2 FQNENV come from the germline V gene. V shed 3 bases and J shed 3 bases, with 2 bases lying between them. CDR3 bases: TGTGCCAGCAGCCAGGACACTGAAGCTTTCTTT. Protein: CASSQDTEAFF.

J is TRBJ1-5 and V is TRBV30; 8 nucleotides agree with TRBD1. The trim removed 2 bases at V and 5 bases at J, leaving 5 bases unmatched. This CDR3 has 14 residues. Germline CDR1 GTSNPN, CDR2 SVGIG (reference sequence). CDR3 bases: TGTGCCTGGAGTAGCGGACAGGGAGATCAGCCCCAGCATTTT. It encodes CAWSSGQGDQPQHF.

This rearrangement joins TRBV4-2 to TRBJ1-6, with 9 positions matching TRBD1. Germline CDR1 LGHNA, CDR2 YNFKEQ. With 5 bases clipped from V and 7 bases from J, the junction kept 12 bases outside the gene matches. This CDR3 has 17 amino acids. CDR3 sequence: CASSDDRDRVGNSPLHF. CDR3 DNA sequence: TGTGCCAGCAGCGATGACCGGGACAGGGTGGGAAATTCACCCCTCCACTTT.

The V call is TRBV9, the J call TRBJ2-3; no reliable D call. Per the germline V gene, CDR1 is SGDLS and CDR2 is YYNGEE. V was clipped by 0 bases and J by 6 bases, with 5 bases between them. The CDR3 contains 12 residues. CDR3 coding DNA: TGTGCCAGCAGCGTAGACTCGGATACGCAGTATTTT. The encoded protein is CASSVDSDTQYF.

This clone is large in the sample. The same CDR3 arises from other DNA sequences in this sample as well. The chain employs TRBV5-1 and TRBJ1-1; no clear D gene. This CDR3 comprises 13 residues. Germline V gene lookup returns CDR1 SGHRS and CDR2 YFSETQ. Trimming cost V 5 bases and J 1 base, with 9 bases left between them. CDR3 loop: CASSLSWNTEAFF. DNA of the CDR3: TGCGCCAGCAGTTTATCCTGGAACACTGAAGCTTTCTTT.

This chain joins TRBV19 and TRBJ2-3; tentative D call: TRBD2 (5 bases). The CDR3 runs to 13 residues. The ends were cut back, 6 bases at V and 6 bases at J, with 13 bases in the middle. The germline CDR1 and CDR2 sequences are LNHDA and SQIVND (reference sequence). CDR3 bases: TGTGCCAGTAGCCGAGGGATGGGCGATACGCAGTATTTT. It translates to CASSRGMGDTQYF.

The gene calls are TRBV2 and TRBJ2-3; 14 bases align to TRBD2. The germline V gene has CDR1 SNHLY and CDR2 FYNNEI. The CDR3 is made up of 14 amino acids. V was clipped by 11 bases and J by 1 base; unmatched bases: 2. In DNA form, the CDR3 reads TGTGCCGGGGGACTAGCGGGAGGCACAGATACGCAGTATTTT. Its protein is CAGGLAGGTDTQYF.

The CDR3 protein is CASSPRGCTEAFF. In DNA form, the CDR3 reads TGTGCCAGCAGTCCCCGGGGATGCACTGAAGCTTTCTTT. The chain carries TRBV28 and TRBJ1-1; unclear D gene. The ends were cut back, 5 bases at V and 4 bases at J, with 11 bases in the middle. Per the germline V gene, CDR1 is MDHEN and CDR2 is SYDVKM. The CDR3 sequence is 13 residues long.

The V call is TRBV2, the J call TRBJ2-7; 11 bases fit TRBD2. The CDR3 has 15 residues. The junction had 8 bases not matched to a gene; V was cut back by 6 bases and J by 4 bases. From germline, CDR1 is SNHLY and CDR2 FYNNEI. In DNA, the CDR3 is TGTGCCAGCAGCCGTCCTAGCGGGGGGAAGTACGAGCAGTACTTC. Protein sequence: CASSRPSGGKYEQYF.